The sequence of this T cell receptor beta chain was determined in a study of cytomegalovirus exposure and HLA in healthy donors. Amplification used 60 Vbeta primers and 13 Jbeta primers. Measured with immunoSEQ multiplex PCR; TCRdb has only the in-frame clones, and not every one. The sample includes some 150,000 clones, roughly 77% of them seen just once. Sequenced: PBMCs. This receptor was taken from a young man in good health and CMV-seropositive.

CDR3 sequence: CASSPRPDTEAFF. CDR3 bases: TGTGCCAGCTCACCACGGCCAGACACTGAAGCTTTCTTT. This chain connects TRBV18 to TRBJ1-1; no reliable D call. There are 13 residues in the CDR3. From germline, CDR1 is KGHSH and CDR2 LQKENI. V was shortened by 1 base and J by 3 bases, with 6 bases between the two germline ends.